Sequencing of this T cell receptor beta chain was carried out in a study of T cell changes during pregnancy in multiple sclerosis. V lost 4 bases, J lost 1 base, and 11 bases lay in between. The CDR3 runs to 14 residues. CDR1 is SEHNR and CDR2 is FQNEAQ in the germline V gene (reference sequence). Libraries were prepared by immunoSEQ multiplex PCR; TCRdb keeps only in-frame clonotypes and omits some of them. The sample has about 55,000 clones, roughly 94% seen once; the top ten hold 3.5%. The sequence was obtained from a female donor with multiple sclerosis, enrolled in a pregnancy study. The sequenced sample was CD8+ T cells from peripheral blood mononuclear cells, obtained in the third trimester of pregnancy. This sequence joins TRBV7-9 and TRBJ2-7; perhaps TRBD2 as D (6 bases). CDR3 DNA sequence: TGTGCCAGCAGCTCCCTCGGGGGTTCCTACGAGCAGTACTTC. Protein sequence: CASSSLGGSYEQYF.